The clone carrying this TCR beta chain was found a few times. What it binds is not known. This sample's TCRbeta library carried unique molecular identifier barcodes. TCRdb recomputed calls from the PCR reads with MiXCR, one row per CDR3 protein. The profile shows about 97,000 distinct CDR3 sequences, 6% of them singletons. The data are from a study of T-cell reconstitution after alpha-beta-depleted transplantation in children. Study-wide findings and caveats: Certain patients had high TCRbeta diversity at day 60, and it came from recipient T cells and thymic progenitors that survived.

V shed 0 bases and J shed 0 bases, with 9 bases lying between them. CDR3 size: 16 residues. Germline CDR1 reads KGHSH; CDR2 reads LQKENI. The specimen was PBMCs, mostly from graft donor cells, collected 60 days after TCRalphabeta/CD19-depleted stem cell transplant. The chain uses TRBV18 and TRBJ1-3; no reliable D call. The sequence was collected from a female patient aged 2-15 years who had a stem cell transplant for Fanconi anemia, so the T cells may come from the graft donor. The CDR3 protein is CASSPPRPNSGNTIYF. The CDR3, as DNA: TGTGCCAGCTCACCACCACGACCGAACTCTGGAAACACCATATATTTT.